This T cell receptor (beta chain) was identified in a study of cytomegalovirus exposure and HLA in healthy donors. V dropped 11 bases and J dropped 0 bases, with 11 bases sitting between them. The V gene's germline CDR1 is MNHNS and CDR2 SASEGT. The CDR3 is 12 residues long. Researchers ran the PCR with 60 Vbeta and 13 Jbeta primers. Assay: immunoSEQ multiplex PCR; the TCRdb copy retains only in-frame clones and omits some. This table has under 200,000 clones, roughly 77% appearing once. The sequencing sample was made of PBMCs. The clonotype was recovered from a male donor in good health and CMV-seronegative. The gene calls are TRBV6-1 and TRBJ2-7; D is undetermined. CDR3 loop: CAGQTYSYEQYF. The DNA for the CDR3 is TGTGCCGGTCAGACTTACTCCTACGAGCAGTACTTC.